Each of the 13 T cell receptor beta chains below was sequenced from the same sample in a study of blood T cell repertoires in COVID-19. The data were produced by immunoSEQ multiplex PCR, yet TCRdb's version contains in-frame clones alone and is incomplete. Of some 110,000 clones in the sample, more than 80% were seen once. The sequenced material came from peripheral blood. All receptors derive from a woman aged 65 to 85 with acute or convalescent COVID-19.

The chain links TRBV30 to TRBJ1-1; the match to TRBD1 covers 9 bases. CDR1 is GTSNPN and CDR2 is SVGIG in the germline V gene (reference sequence). The CDR3 spans 14 residues. With 0 bases clipped from V and 7 bases from J, the junction kept 6 bases outside the gene matches. CDR3 sequence (DNA): TGTGCCTGGAGTGTATGGACAGGGGAAGGTGAAGCTTTCTTT. Its protein product is CAWSVWTGEGEAFF.

This CDR3 is CASSRSGANVLTF. For the CDR3, the DNA is TGTGCCAGCAGTCGCTCTGGGGCCAACGTCCTGACTTTC. The chain has TRBV6-5 and TRBJ2-6; D is unclear. Germline V lookup: CDR1 MNHEY, CDR2 SVGAGI. The CDR3 runs 13 residues. V lost 5 bases and J 0 bases, leaving 2 bases between the germline ends.

The chain links TRBV19 to TRBJ1-2, with a weak D call TRBD1 (6 bases). The V gene lost 1 base and the J gene lost 2 bases, with 14 bases spanning the gap. The germline V gene has CDR1 LNHDA and CDR2 SQIVND (reference sequence). The length of the CDR3 is 16 residues. The CDR3 sequence is CASSIGSGGANYGYTF. The CDR3 DNA is TGTGCCAGTAGTATAGGTTCGGGGGGCGCGAACTATGGCTACACCTTC.

This chain connects TRBV6-5 to TRBJ1-3; no definite D call. Trimming removed 2 bases at V and 4 bases at J, with 6 bases between. CDR1 is MNHEY and CDR2 is SVGAGI in the germline V gene. The CDR3 consists of 13 residues. The CDR3: CASSYDRGNTIYF. The CDR3, as DNA: TGTGCCAGCAGTTACGATCGGGGAAACACCATATATTTT.

The chain links TRBV7-9 to TRBJ2-2, with D maybe TRBD1 (6 bases). The V end was cut by 7 bases, the J end by 1 base, with 13 bases between. Germline assignment: CDR1 SEHNR and CDR2 FQNEAQ (reference sequence). The CDR3 loop spans 15 amino acids. This chain's CDR3 is CASIITGMNTGELFF. CDR3 nucleotides: TGTGCCAGCATCATCACAGGGATGAACACCGGGGAGCTGTTTTTT.

This clone showed up just a few times. V and J are TRBV6-2 or TRBV6-3 and TRBJ1-5; D not certain. V gave up 2 bases and J gave up 7 bases, with 18 bases separating them. There are 16 residues in the CDR3. Germline lookup yields CDR1 MNHEY and CDR2 SVGEGT. The CDR3 reads CASSYGPGRAGQPQHF. DNA of the CDR3: TGTGCCAGCAGTTACGGACCGGGGAGGGCCGGCCAGCCCCAGCATTTT.

This chain links TRBV7-9 with TRBJ1-4; TRBD1 matches 8 bases. The CDR3 sequence is 15 residues long. Losses at the gene ends were 3 bases for V and 3 bases for J; bases not matched to a gene: 3. In germline, CDR1 is SEHNR, CDR2 FQNEAQ (reference sequence). The CDR3 DNA follows: TGTGCCAGCAGCTTTCAGGGGGCGTCTAATGAAAAACTGTTTTTT. It codes for CASSFQGASNEKLFF.

The chain combines TRBV27 with TRBJ2-1, with D tentatively TRBD2 (6 bases). CDR3 length equals 15 residues. Trimming cost V 3 bases and J 6 bases, with 15 bases left between them. Germline V CDR1 and CDR2: MNHEY, SMNVEV (reference sequence). The CDR3 nucleotides are TGTGCCAGCAGTTTTTGGGGGAGGCAGCGCAATGAGCAGTTCTTC. Translation gives CASSFWGRQRNEQFF.

The CDR3 region is CATRDNTGTGDTGELFF. The CDR3 DNA follows: TGTGCCACCAGAGACAATACCGGGACGGGGGACACCGGGGAGCTGTTTTTT. The chain joins TRBV24-1 to TRBJ2-2; D perhaps matches TRBD2 (6 bases). V lost 7 bases, J lost 3 bases, and 20 bases lay in between. Per the germline V gene, CDR1 is KGHDR and CDR2 is SFDVKD. This CDR3 spans 17 amino acids.

The V call is TRBV5-4, the J call TRBJ2-7; TRBD1 matches at 8 bases. CDR1 and CDR2 from the germline V gene are SGHNT and YYREEE (reference sequence). J was trimmed by 0 bases and V by 4 bases; bases with no gene match: 3. This CDR3 comprises 14 residues. CDR3: CASSRDRSSYEQYF. CDR3 bases: TGTGCCAGCAGCCGGGACAGGAGCTCCTACGAGCAGTACTTC.

This clone came up once. The V and J genes are TRBV29-1 and TRBJ2-1, with D tentatively TRBD1 (6 bases). The V end lost 6 bases, the J end lost 6 bases, and 15 bases lay between the germline ends. The CDR3 loop spans 13 amino acids. Germline-derived CDR1 and CDR2 are SQVTM and ANQGSEA. CDR3 in amino acids: CSVNRDRGNEQFF. In DNA, the CDR3 is TGCAGCGTCAACAGGGACCGTGGCAATGAGCAGTTCTTC.

The rearrangement uses TRBV6-5 and TRBJ1-2; D not resolved. Trimming removed 8 bases at V and 8 bases at J, with 15 bases between. CDR1 and CDR2 from the germline V gene are MNHEY and SVGAGI. The CDR3 runs to 12 residues. CDR3 protein: CASQITDIGYTF. The CDR3 coding sequence is TGTGCCAGCCAAATTACAGATATAGGCTACACCTTC.

The J gene is TRBJ2-2, the V gene TRBV5-4, with D unclear. Deletions cut 4 bases from V and 0 bases from J, with 7 bases between. CDR3 length: 14 residues. Germline V gives CDR1 SGHNT, CDR2 YYREEE (reference sequence). This chain's CDR3 is CASSLGSNTGELFF. DNA of the CDR3: TGTGCCAGCAGCCTCGGGTCGAACACCGGGGAGCTGTTTTTT.